Detailed here is one T cell receptor (beta chain). Profiled with immunoSEQ multiplex PCR; TCRdb holds only in-frame clones, not every one. Seen here are 1,400,000 or so clones, approximately 98.5% observed once, and the top ten hold about 0.34%. Germline V gene sequence: CDR1 LGHNA, CDR2 YSLEER. The ends were cut back, 2 bases at V and 0 bases at J, with 8 bases in the middle. This CDR3 contains 14 residues. This entry comes from a study of shared clonotypes between healthy human individuals. This chain joins TRBV4-3 and TRBJ2-7; D ambiguous. The clonotype was recovered from a man aged 25-40 years in good health. Sequenced input: naive CD4+ T cells sorted from blood. Subset in this sample: CD45RA+ positively selected. CDR3 loop: CASSQLSSSYEQYF. CDR3 sequence (DNA): TGCGCCAGCAGCCAACTTTCGAGCTCCTACGAGCAGTACTTC.